This entry features one T cell receptor (beta chain) sequence. This record belongs to a study of OX40 agonist ivuxolimab in advanced cancers. The data were produced by immunoSEQ multiplex PCR, yet TCRdb's version contains in-frame clones alone and is incomplete. The table lists around 35,000 clones, roughly 90% of them singletons. J gave up 0 bases and V 3 bases, and 3 bases lay outside the gene matches. The CDR3 consists of 16 residues. In germline, CDR1 is LGHNA, CDR2 YNFKEQ. The source is an adult with an advanced solid tumor such as melanoma, head and neck, liver or kidney cancer. Sequenced here: CD4+ or CD8+ T cells sorted from blood, sampled in a trial of the OX40 agonist ivuxolimab. The rearrangement joins TRBV4-2 to TRBJ2-1, with 9 nucleotides matching TRBD2. The DNA of the CDR3 is TGTGCCAGCAGCCATCATAGCGGGAGCTCCTACAATGAGCAGTTCTTC. Its protein product is CASSHHSGSSYNEQFF.